The 6 T cell receptor beta chains in this list originate from one sample, sequenced in a study of shared clonotypes between healthy human individuals. Measured with immunoSEQ multiplex PCR; TCRdb has only the in-frame clones, and not every one. The sample has a few million clones, 85% to 95% seen once. The specimen was naive CD4+ T cells from PBMCs. Subset meaning: CD45RA+ positively selected. The receptors were sampled from a man aged 18 to 29 in good health. Some clones in this sample may be carry-over from other donors' samples.

The chain is built from TRBV30 and TRBJ2-1; 11 positions agree with TRBD2. With V trimmed by 0 bases and J by 9 bases, 10 bases remained unmatched. This CDR3 spans 16 amino acids. Germline CDR1 and CDR2: GTSNPN and SVGIG (reference sequence). CDR3 residues: CAWSVGTSGRIGEQFF. The CDR3 DNA follows: TGTGCCTGGAGTGTGGGAACTAGCGGGAGAATAGGTGAGCAGTTCTTC.

About this clone: This sample includes further DNA sequences coding for the same CDR3. The V gene is TRBV28, the J gene TRBJ2-1; D ambiguous. This CDR3 is built from 11 residues. The V gene's germline CDR1 is MDHEN and CDR2 SYDVKM. Deletions cut 6 bases from V and 4 bases from J, with 4 bases between. CDR3: CASRVYNEQFF. The CDR3 nucleotides read TGTGCCAGCAGGGTGTACAATGAGCAGTTCTTC. Full variable domain (rest looked up from reference TRBV28 and TRBJ2-1): DVKVTQSSRYLVKRTGEKVFLECVQDMDHENMFWYRQDPGLGLRLIYFSYDVKMKEKGDIPEGYSVSREKKERFSLILESASTNQTSMYLCASRVYNEQFFGPGTRLTVL.

The gene calls are TRBV5-6 and TRBJ2-3; perhaps TRBD2 as D (6 bases). The length of the CDR3 is 15 residues. V was shortened by 4 bases and J by 0 bases, with 12 bases between the two germline ends. Germline CDR1 reads SGHDT; CDR2 reads YYEEEE. The CDR3 loop reads CASSGPGTSTDTQYF. The CDR3 bases are TGTGCCAGCAGCGGACCCGGGACTAGCACAGATACGCAGTATTTT.

This clone showed up just once. The same CDR3 arises from other DNA sequences in this sample as well. The chain employs TRBV28 and TRBJ2-7; D remains ambiguous. CDR3 length equals 12 residues. Deletions cut 6 bases from V and 2 bases from J, with 8 bases between. Germline V gene sequence: CDR1 MDHEN, CDR2 SYDVKM. In DNA, the CDR3 is TGTGCCAGCAGCCTGGGTGCCTACGAGCAGTACTTC. This codes for CASSLGAYEQYF.

This chain joins TRBV9 and TRBJ2-7; 7 bases align to TRBD1. V was pared by 4 bases and J by 1 base, with 8 bases of the junction left unmatched. The CDR3 consists of 15 residues. Germline V lookup: CDR1 SGDLS, CDR2 YYNGEE. CDR3 region: CASSKGQYLSYEQYF. The CDR3, as DNA: TGTGCCAGCAGCAAGGGACAGTATCTATCCTACGAGCAGTACTTC.

The gene calls are TRBV6-1 and TRBJ2-6; D gene uncertain. The germline CDR1 and CDR2 sequences are MNHNS and SASEGT. Trimming removed 2 bases from V and 2 bases from J, with 7 bases in between. The CDR3 covers 15 residues. The CDR3 reads CASSEPRPGANVLTF. Written as DNA, the CDR3 is TGTGCCAGCAGTGAACCCAGGCCTGGGGCCAACGTCCTGACTTTC.